The clone carrying this TCR beta chain was seen repeatedly, ten times or more. This sample was taken from a study of T-cell reconstitution after alpha-beta-depleted transplantation in children. J lost 6 bases, V lost 3 bases, and 9 bases had no gene match. The CDR3 covers 15 residues. The germline V gene encodes CDR1 MDHEN and CDR2 SYDVKM. Unique molecular identifiers featured in how the TCRbeta library was prepared. One entry per CDR3 protein, called by TCRdb with MiXCR from the PCR reads. This sample has 200,000 to 300,000 distinct CDR3 sequences, with roughly 8.2% found just once. This material consisted of PBMCs, mostly from graft donor cells, taken 180 days after TCRalphabeta/CD19-depleted stem cell transplant. This TCR was sampled from a male patient younger than 18 who had a stem cell transplant for acute lymphoblastic leukemia, so the T cells may come from the graft donor. V and J are TRBV28 and TRBJ2-3; TRBD1 matches 7 bases. The CDR3 loop is CASSFPYATGDTQYF. CDR3 in DNA: TGTGCCAGCAGTTTCCCCTATGCGACAGGGGATACGCAGTATTTT.